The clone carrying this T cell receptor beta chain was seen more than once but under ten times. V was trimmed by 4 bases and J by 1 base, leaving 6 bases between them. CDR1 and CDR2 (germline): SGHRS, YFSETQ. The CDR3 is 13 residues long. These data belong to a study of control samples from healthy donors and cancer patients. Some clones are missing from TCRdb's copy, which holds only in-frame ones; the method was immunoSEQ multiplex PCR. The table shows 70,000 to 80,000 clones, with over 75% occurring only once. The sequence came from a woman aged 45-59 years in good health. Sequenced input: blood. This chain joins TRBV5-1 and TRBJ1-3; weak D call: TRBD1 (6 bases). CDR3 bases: TGCGCCAGCAGCGGGACATCTGGAAACACCATATATTTT. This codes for CASSGTSGNTIYF. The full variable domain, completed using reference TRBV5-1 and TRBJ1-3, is KAGVTQTPRYLIKTRGQQVTLSCSPISGHRSVSWYQQTPGQGLQFLFEYFSETQRNKGNFPGRFSGRQFSNSRSEMNVSTLELGDSALYLCASSGTSGNTIYFGEGSWLTVV.